This TCR beta chain was recorded in a study of T cells expressing NK-cell markers. Study background: HCMV seropositivity marked seven of the eight sequenced donors; one was seronegative.

Reprocessing the 5' RACE reads, TCRdb reports a single entry for every CDR3 protein and omits DNA. This sample's table reports some 390,000 distinct CDR3 sequences. This receptor was obtained from a woman in her 50s in good health. The sample was blood T cells: a sorted CD56 or NKG2C T cell subset, CD4+ or CD8+ T cells, or bulk PBMC T cells (not recorded which).

The CDR3 loop reads CAWSVLIQTGELFF. V usage is TRBV30 and J usage is TRBJ2-2. This CDR3 has 14 residues. Germline CDR1 reads GTSNPN; CDR2 reads SVGIG (reference sequence).